Given below is one TCR beta chain in context. Its antigen is as yet unknown. These data come from a study of CD8 T cells in ankylosing spondylitis. By quantitative 5'-RACE with molecular barcodes, the TCR beta libraries were made. Using its own MiXCR run on the 5' RACE reads, TCRdb lists one record per CDR3 protein. The sample gives 380,000 or so distinct CDR3 sequences, roughly 20% of which show up once; approximately 14% is in the top ten. The study, taken as a whole, reports: Clones that were linked to disease were CD8+ and were relatively rare in peripheral blood. There was reportedly significant enrichment of clones that were disease-linked in matched ankylosing spondylitis synovial fluid. What seemed typical of ankylosing spondylitis blood was a TCR beta motif built from 7 or 8 highly homologous variants.

After removal of 1 base from V and 5 bases from J, the junction contained 5 bases not matched to a gene. The CDR3 length is 16 residues. Germline loops: CDR1 LGHDT, CDR2 YNNKEL (reference sequence). The V gene is TRBV3-1, the J gene TRBJ2-3; TRBD2 agrees at 11 bases. The sequenced sample was blood, either unsorted or a sorted T cell fraction (not recorded which). This receptor was obtained from a male donor with ankylosing spondylitis or in good health (not recorded which). The DNA of the CDR3 is TGTGCCAGCAGCCAAGGACTAGCGGGGCGGGGAGATACGCAGTATTTT. It codes for CASSQGLAGRGDTQYF.